A single TCR beta chain is shown here with its context. The source of the sample is a study of T cell responses to AZD1222 COVID-19 vaccine. The CDR3 contains 11 residues. The germline CDR1 and CDR2 sequences are MNHEY and SVGAGI. V lost 8 bases, J lost 9 bases, and 11 bases lay in between. The table came from immunoSEQ multiplex PCR; TCRdb's copy has only in-frame clones and leaves some out. This sample has 120,000 to 150,000 clones, with about 91% found just once. This TCR was sampled from an adult in good health. This chain uses TRBV6-5 with TRBJ2-1; the D is unclear. Sequencing was performed on peripheral blood, taken on day 0 of AZD1222 vaccination. For the CDR3, the DNA is TGTGCCAGCCGGTTGGGATTTGAGCAGTTCTTC. Its protein product is CASRLGFEQFF.